This T cell receptor beta chain emerged from a study of T-cell memory formation after mild COVID-19. CDR1 SGHTA and CDR2 FQGNSA come from the germline V gene. The V segment lost 5 bases and the J segment 2 bases; nucleotides outside the gene matches: 11. The CDR3 is 17 residues long. This clonotype was observed at least ten times. The authors produced TCR alpha and TCR beta cDNA libraries with sample barcodes and UMIs by 5'RACE using constant-segment primers. A single record per CDR3 protein comes from TCRdb applying MiXCR to the 5' RACE reads. This sample has 50,000 to 75,000 distinct CDR3 sequences, with less than 9.5% found just once.

This sequence originates from a man aged 18 to 29 who had mild COVID-19 (a few samples of this study predate the infection). Cell type and time point are not known. The sequenced sample was PBMCs or a T cell subset sorted from them (not recorded which). V and J are TRBV7-2 and TRBJ2-2, with TRBD2 matching 7 bases. The CDR3 DNA reads as TGTGCCAGCAGCCTACGTCGGACTAGGACAAACACCGGGGAGCTGTTTTTT. This sequence encodes CASSLRRTRTNTGELFF.